This T cell receptor beta chain was sequenced for a study of beta chain features in type 1 diabetes (dated 2018 in TCRdb). A note on the overall study: No differences in mean age, gender distribution, total cell number or subset yield were found between patients and healthy donors. A total of some 110 million sorted cells were examined across all samples, and a strong correlation was observed between cell number per subset and RNA yield. The study compared TCRB repertoires of sorted circulating CD4+ T cell subsets between recently diagnosed type 1 diabetes patients and matched healthy donors. Regulatory and stem cell-like memory subsets were isolated from only 8 patients and about eight healthy donors, whereas naive and central memory subsets came from all 30 or so donors. Study-level results and caveats: Naive, central memory and regulatory TCRB repertoires appeared more similar among patients than among healthy donors. PCR may preferentially amplify shorter templates, but because patient and control samples were amplified and corrected together, any resulting skew would affect both groups equally. Patients with type 1 diabetes made fewer insertions and deleted more nucleotides at VDJ recombination sites, implying thymic rearrangement abnormalities. A moderate but significant shortening of TCRB CDR3 length was observed in type 1 diabetes patients in all four CD4+ subsets. HLA sub-analyses involved small numbers of individuals, so any influence of HLA type on TCRB rearrangement remained unresolved. Because cDNA was sequenced instead of genomic DNA, highly expressing activated cells could be over-represented, though the groups showed no difference in activation or CD3 levels.

Each donor gave one peripheral blood draw, about 100 mL on average, collected into heparinised tubes. Using a panel that included CD45RO, CCR7, CD25, CD127, CD95 and CD27, naive, central memory, regulatory and stem cell-like memory CD4+ T cells were sorted on a BD FACSAria II. A purity above 95% was achieved for all sorted populations. PBMCs were isolated right away by Lymphoprep density gradient centrifugation and were stained directly, without culture. So that batch effects would be minimized, each experiment stained and sorted samples in pairs, pairing one healthy donor with one patient. In the case of this clone: The clone's antigen remains unknown. There are no base qualities to consult, and no much larger clone falls within one base.

The High Capacity cDNA Reverse Transcription Kit was used to reverse transcribe all of the isolated RNA, meaning that expressed TCRB transcripts were what got sequenced. Deep immunoSEQ sequencing was performed on naive, central memory and regulatory T cell samples, with an average of about 4 million total reads per sample. Sorted cells were lysed in RLT buffer, and RNA was extracted using DNase-treated RNeasy Micro or Mini kits according to cell number. To prevent cross-contamination, each cell subset was processed individually, whereas patient and healthy donor samples were processed jointly. TCRB sequences were amplified from cDNA with the immunoSEQ multiplex PCR, producing 87-bp fragments spanning the CDR3 region. The amplicons were sequenced using the Illumina HiSeq platform. The paper's processing steps were these. Synthetic template baselines were used to correct PCR bias computationally, reads within Hamming distance 2 were collapsed, and singletons that could not be merged were discarded. Reads were aligned against IMGT to assign V, D and J genes, CDR3 length and insertions or deletions at six rearrangement sites. Within each subset, clonotype counts were normalized to the number of sorted cells before true diversity and Gini coefficients were calculated with the tcR R package. The overlap coefficient, calculated on TCRB nucleotide sequences, was used to quantify repertoire sharing. Out-of-frame TCRB sequences from naive cells were analyzed as a proxy for the pre-selection repertoire. TCRdb mirrors the immuneACCESS table, restricted to in-frame sequences. Some clones are absent from its copies; in checked studies, under half trace to an unresolved V gene, and the reason for the others is unknown. V, J and clone size reflect that table, while D and trimming were determined from the DNA. The sample table shows about 930,000 clones, and roughly 15% are seen once. About 0.02% of the sample belongs to the ten largest clones.

Sequences SGHRS (CDR1) and YFSETQ (CDR2) are obtained from the germline V gene. Deletion took 4 bases off V and 4 bases off J, with a span of 14 bases between the germline ends. The CDR3 sequence holds 14 residues, the cysteine and phenylalanine included. Only the CDR3 region is kept as DNA, spanning 42 bases read in frame from base 1. This TCR was sampled from a woman younger than 35 in good health. Sample: naive CD4+ T cells from blood. The cell subset or site label, read with the paper, signifies: true naive CD4+ T cells. This receptor chain uses TRBV5-1 and TRBJ1-1, and possibly TRBD1, on 5 matching bases. The CDR3 region: CASSGTAGGTEAFF. The DNA sequence is given as TGCGCCAGCAGCGGGACGGCTGGGGGCACTGAAGCTTTCTTT.